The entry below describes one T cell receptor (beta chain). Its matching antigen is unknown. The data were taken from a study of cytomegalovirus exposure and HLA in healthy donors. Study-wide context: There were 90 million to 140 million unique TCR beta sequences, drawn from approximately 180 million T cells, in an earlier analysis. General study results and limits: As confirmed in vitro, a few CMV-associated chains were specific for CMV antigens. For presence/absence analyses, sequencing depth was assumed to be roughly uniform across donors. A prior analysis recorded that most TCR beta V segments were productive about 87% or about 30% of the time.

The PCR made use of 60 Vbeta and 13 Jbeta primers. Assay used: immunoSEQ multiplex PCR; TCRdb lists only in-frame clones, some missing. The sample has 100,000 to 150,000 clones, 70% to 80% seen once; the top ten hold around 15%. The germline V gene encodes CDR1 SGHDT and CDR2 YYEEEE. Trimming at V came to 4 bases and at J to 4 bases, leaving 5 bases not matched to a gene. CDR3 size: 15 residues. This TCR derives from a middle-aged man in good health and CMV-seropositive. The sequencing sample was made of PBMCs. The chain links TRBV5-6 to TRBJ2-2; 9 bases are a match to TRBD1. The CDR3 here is CASSLTGGRTGELFF. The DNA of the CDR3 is TGTGCCAGCAGCCTGACAGGGGGACGCACCGGGGAGCTGTTTTTT.